The source of this T cell receptor (beta chain) is a study of blood T cells in healthy people across ages. The study's findings and limits: The study could not conclusively compare naive and antigen-experienced cells, given its unsorted PBMCs. For the donors, CMV status was unknown and possibly confounded expanded clonotype changes. A strong correlation was found between TCR beta diversity and the percentage of naive T cells.

The CDR3 sequence is 14 residues long. V lost 1 base and J lost 1, with 2 bases in between. Germline V gives CDR1 SGHDN, CDR2 FVKESK. A sample-barcoded 5' primer and a J-beta primer mix were used in a second PCR of roughly 7 to 11 cycles. TCRdb re-called the 5' RACE reads through MiXCR, storing one row per CDR3 protein. The data hold hundreds of thousands of distinct CDR3 sequences, with roughly 60% observed a single time. This clonotype was seen only a few times. No antigen is known for it. This TCR was recovered from a man under 40 in good health. Material: blood. The chain recombines TRBV14 with TRBJ2-6, with D uncertain. Here the CDR3 reads CASSQVSGANVLTF. CDR3 nucleotides: TGTGCCAGCAGCCAAGTTTCTGGGGCCAACGTCCTGACTTTC.